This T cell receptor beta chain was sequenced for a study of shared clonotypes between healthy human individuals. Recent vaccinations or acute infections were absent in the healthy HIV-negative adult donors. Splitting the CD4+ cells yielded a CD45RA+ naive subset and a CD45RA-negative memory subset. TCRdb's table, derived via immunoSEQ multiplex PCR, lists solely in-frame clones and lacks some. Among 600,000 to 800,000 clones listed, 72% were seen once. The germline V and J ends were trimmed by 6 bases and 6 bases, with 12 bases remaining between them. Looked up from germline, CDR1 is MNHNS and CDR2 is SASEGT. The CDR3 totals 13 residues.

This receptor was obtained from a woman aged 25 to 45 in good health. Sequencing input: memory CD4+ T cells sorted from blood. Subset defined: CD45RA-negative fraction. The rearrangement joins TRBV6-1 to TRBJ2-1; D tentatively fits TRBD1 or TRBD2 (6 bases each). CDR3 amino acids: CASRGAGTNEQFF. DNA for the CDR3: TGTGCCAGCAGGGGGGCGGGGACCAATGAGCAGTTCTTC.